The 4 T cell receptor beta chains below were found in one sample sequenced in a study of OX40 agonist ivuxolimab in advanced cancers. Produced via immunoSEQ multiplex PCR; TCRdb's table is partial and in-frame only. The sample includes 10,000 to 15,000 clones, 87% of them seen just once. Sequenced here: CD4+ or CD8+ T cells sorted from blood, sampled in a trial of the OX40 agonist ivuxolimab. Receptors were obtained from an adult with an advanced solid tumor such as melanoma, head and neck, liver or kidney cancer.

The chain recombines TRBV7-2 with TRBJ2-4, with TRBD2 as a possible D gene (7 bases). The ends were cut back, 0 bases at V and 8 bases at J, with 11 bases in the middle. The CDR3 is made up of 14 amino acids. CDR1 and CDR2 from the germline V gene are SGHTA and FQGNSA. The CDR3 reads CASSLATGRDIQYF. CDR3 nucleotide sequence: TGTGCCAGCAGCTTAGCCACAGGGAGGGACATTCAGTACTTC.

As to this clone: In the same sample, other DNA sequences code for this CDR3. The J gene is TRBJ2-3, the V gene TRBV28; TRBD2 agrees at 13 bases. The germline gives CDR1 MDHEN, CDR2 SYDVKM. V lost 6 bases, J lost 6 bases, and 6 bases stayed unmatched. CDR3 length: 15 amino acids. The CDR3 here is CASRRTSGRGDTQYF. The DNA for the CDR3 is TGTGCCAGCAGGAGGACTAGCGGGAGAGGCGATACGCAGTATTTT.

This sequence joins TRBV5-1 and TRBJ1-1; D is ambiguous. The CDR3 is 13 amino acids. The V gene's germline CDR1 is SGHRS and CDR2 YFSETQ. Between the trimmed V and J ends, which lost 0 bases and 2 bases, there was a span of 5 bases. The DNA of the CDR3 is TGCGCCAGCAGCTTGGAGGCCAACACTGAAGCTTTCTTT. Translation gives CASSLEANTEAFF. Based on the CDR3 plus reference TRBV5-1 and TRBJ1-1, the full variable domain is KAGVTQTPRYLIKTRGQQVTLSCSPISGHRSVSWYQQTPGQGLQFLFEYFSETQRNKGNFPGRFSGRQFSNSRSEMNVSTLELGDSALYLCASSLEANTEAFFGQGTRLTVV.

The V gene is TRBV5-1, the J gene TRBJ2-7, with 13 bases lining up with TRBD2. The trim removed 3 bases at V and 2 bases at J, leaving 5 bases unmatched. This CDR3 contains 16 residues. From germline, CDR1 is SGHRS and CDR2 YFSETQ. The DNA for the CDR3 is TGCGCCAGCAGCTGGGGGGGGACTAGCGGGACCTACGAGCAGTACTTC. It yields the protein CASSWGGTSGTYEQYF. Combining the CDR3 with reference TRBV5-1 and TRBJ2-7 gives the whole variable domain KAGVTQTPRYLIKTRGQQVTLSCSPISGHRSVSWYQQTPGQGLQFLFEYFSETQRNKGNFPGRFSGRQFSNSRSEMNVSTLELGDSALYLCASSWGGTSGTYEQYFGPGTRLTVT.